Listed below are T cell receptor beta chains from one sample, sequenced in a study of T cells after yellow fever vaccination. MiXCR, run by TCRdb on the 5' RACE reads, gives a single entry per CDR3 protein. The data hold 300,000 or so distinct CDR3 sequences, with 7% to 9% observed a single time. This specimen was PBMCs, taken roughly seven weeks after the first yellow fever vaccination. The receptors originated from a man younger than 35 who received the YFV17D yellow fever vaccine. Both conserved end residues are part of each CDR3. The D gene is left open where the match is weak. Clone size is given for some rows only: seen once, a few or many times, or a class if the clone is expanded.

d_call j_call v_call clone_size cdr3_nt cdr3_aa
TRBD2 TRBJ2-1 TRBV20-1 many TGCAGTGCTAGTCTTAGCGGGGAGGAAGATGAGCAGTTCTTC CSASLSGEEDEQFF
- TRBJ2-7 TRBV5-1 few TGCGCCAGCAGCGACGCCAGGGGCTCCTACGAGCAGTACTTC CASSDARGSYEQYF
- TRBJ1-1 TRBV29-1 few TGCAGCGGCGCAGGACAGATGAACACTGAAGCTTTCTTT CSGAGQMNTEAFF
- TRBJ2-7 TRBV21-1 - TGTGCCAGCAGCAAAGCAAAGGGAATCCACGAGCAGTACTTC CASSKAKGIHEQYF
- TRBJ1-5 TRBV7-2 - TGTGCCAGCAGGGAGGGGAGGGGTAGCAATCAGCCCCAGCATTTT CASREGRGSNQPQHF
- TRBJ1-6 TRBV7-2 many TGTGCCAGCGCCTCAGGGCGGGGTTCACCCCTCCACTTT CASASGRGSPLHF
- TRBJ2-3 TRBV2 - TGTGCCAGCAGAGAGAGGGCAGATACGCAGTATTTT CASRERADTQYF
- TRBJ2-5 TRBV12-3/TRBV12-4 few TGTGCCAGCAGCAAATACCGGCCAGGGGGGGAGACCCAGTACTTC CASSKYRPGGETQYF
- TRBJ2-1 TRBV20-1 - TGCTGTGGAATCGACTCAGGCTCCTACAATGAGCAGTTCTTC CCGIDSGSYNEQFF
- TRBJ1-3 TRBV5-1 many TGCGCCAGCAGCCCCACAACACAGTCGAGCTCTGGAAACACCATATATTTT CASSPTTQSSSGNTIYF
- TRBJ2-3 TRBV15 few TGTGCCACCAGCAGGAGGGCAGAAGGCACAGATACGCAGTATTTT CATSRRAEGTDTQYF
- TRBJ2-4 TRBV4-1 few TGCGCCAGCAGCCAACGGCCGGAGCTACTAGCCAAAAACATTCAGTACTTC CASSQRPELLAKNIQYF
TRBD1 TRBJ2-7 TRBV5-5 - TGTGCCAGCAGCCCGACGGGACAGGGCATACACGAGCAGTACTTC CASSPTGQGIHEQYF
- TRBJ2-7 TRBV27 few TGTGCCAGCAGTCGCCTTTACACCTACGAGCAGTACTTC CASSRLYTYEQYF